Shown below are 16 T cell receptor beta chains from a single sample sequenced in a study of T-cell memory formation after mild COVID-19. TCRdb itself ran the 5' RACE reads through MiXCR, one entry per CDR3 protein. The sample records fewer than 650,000 distinct CDR3 sequences, 20% to 25% being singletons. Input material: PBMCs or a T cell subset sorted from them (not recorded which). The source of these receptors is an adult woman who had mild COVID-19 (a few samples of this study predate the infection). Cell type and time point are not known.

This clonotype was seen many times. V is TRBV12-3 or TRBV12-4 and J is TRBJ1-5, with TRBD1 matching 7 bases. V trimming: 5 bases; J trimming: 2 bases; junction bases outside the gene matches: 3. The CDR3 sequence is 14 residues long. This CDR3 reads CASSDDRGNQPQHF. The CDR3 DNA is TGTGCCAGCAGTGACGACAGGGGCAATCAGCCCCAGCATTTT.

This chain joins TRBV29-1 and TRBJ2-7; 8 bases line up with TRBD1. The CDR3 extends over 12 amino acids. Germline loops: CDR1 SQVTM, CDR2 ANQGSEA. V shed 4 bases, J shed 5 bases, and the junction held 4 bases outside the gene matches. The CDR3 region is CSVGQGSDEQYF. CDR3 nucleotides: TGCAGCGTTGGACAGGGGTCGGACGAGCAGTACTTC.

This clonotype was seen more than once but under ten times. V gene TRBV15 combines with J gene TRBJ1-6, with D hard to call. Trimming left V 8 bases short and J 7 bases short, with 15 bases between. The CDR3 extends over 14 amino acids. Germline values: CDR1 LNHNV, CDR2 YYDKDF (reference sequence). The CDR3: CATRLERANSPLHF. The CDR3 DNA reads TGTGCCACCCGCCTCGAGCGGGCAAATTCACCCCTCCACTTT. Complete variable domain (other parts from reference TRBV15 and TRBJ1-6): DAMVIQNPRYQVTQFGKPVTLSCSQTLNHNVMYWYQQKSSQAPKLLFHYYDKDFNNEADTPDNFQSRRPNTSFCFLDIRSPGLGDTAMYLCATRLERANSPLHFGNGTRLTVT.

This clonotype was counted a few times. The CDR3 region is CASSPMTRMGAKNIQYF. DNA for the CDR3: TGTGCCAGCAGCCCGATGACTAGAATGGGAGCCAAAAACATTCAGTACTTC. The chain combines TRBV7-9 with TRBJ2-4, with a possible D match to TRBD2 (6 bases). From germline, CDR1 is SEHNR and CDR2 FQNEAQ (reference sequence). Trimming removed 5 bases at V and 0 bases at J, with 17 bases between. This CDR3 has 17 amino acids.

This clonotype was recorded a few times. The chain carries TRBV4-3 and TRBJ1-5, with D possibly being TRBD1 (6 bases). This CDR3 has 14 amino acids. Trimming shortened V by 1 base and J by 5 bases, and 9 bases separated the two germline ends. CDR1 is LGHNA, CDR2 YSLEER, per germline. For the CDR3, the DNA is TGCGCCAGCAGCCAAGGGGCAGGGGATCAGCCCCAGCATTTT. Residues: CASSQGAGDQPQHF.

This chain links TRBV20-1 with TRBJ1-6; the D is unclear. CDR1 DFQATT and CDR2 SNEGSKA come from the germline V gene (reference sequence). This CDR3 has 15 residues. Trimming cost V 4 bases and J 0 bases, with 10 bases left between them. For the CDR3, the DNA is TGCAGTGCTAATTCCCTGAGCTCCTATAATTCACCCCTCCACTTT. It translates to CSANSLSSYNSPLHF.

This clonotype was counted only a few times. One junction end does not reproduce the germline sequence, and a read error may be involved. This chain joins TRBV12-3 or TRBV12-4 and TRBJ2-2; D perhaps matches TRBD1 (6 bases). The CDR3 extends over 11 amino acids. This CDR3 reads CASSGNREMFF. CDR3 nucleotides: TGTGCCAGCAGTGGAAACAGGGAGATGTTTTTT.

The chain is built from TRBV7-9 and TRBJ2-3; perhaps D is TRBD1 or TRBD2 (6 bases each). The CDR3 has 15 amino acids. From germline, CDR1 is SEHNR and CDR2 FQNEAQ (reference sequence). The V end lost 5 bases, the J end lost 5 bases, and 17 bases lay between the germline ends. The chain's CDR3 is CASSPRGAGKDTQYF. The DNA of the CDR3 is TGTGCCAGCAGCCCTAGGGGGGCCGGGAAAGATACGCAGTATTTT.

The chain carries TRBV6-5 and TRBJ1-2; perhaps TRBD1 as D (6 bases). Germline lookup yields CDR1 MNHEY and CDR2 SVGAGI. Trimming left V 6 bases short and J 4 bases short, with 15 bases between. This CDR3 contains 14 residues. CDR3 sequence reads: CASSKQGRGYGYTF. CDR3 nucleotide sequence: TGTGCCAGCAGCAAACAGGGCAGGGGCTATGGCTACACCTTC.

CDR3 residues: CASSSSLTGAYNEQFF. Here the CDR3 DNA reads TGCGCCAGCAGCTCCTCCCTGACAGGGGCCTACAATGAGCAGTTCTTC. The gene calls are TRBV5-1 and TRBJ2-1; 8 positions match TRBD1. The CDR3 contains 16 residues. J lost 2 bases, V lost 3 bases, and 7 bases had no gene match. The germline gives CDR1 SGHRS, CDR2 YFSETQ. Full variable domain (rest looked up from reference TRBV5-1 and TRBJ2-1): KAGVTQTPRYLIKTRGQQVTLSCSPISGHRSVSWYQQTPGQGLQFLFEYFSETQRNKGNFPGRFSGRQFSNSRSEMNVSTLELGDSALYLCASSSSLTGAYNEQFFGPGTRLTVL.

This clonotype was detected ten times or more. The CDR3 protein is CASSSGGRTDTQYF. CDR3 nucleotides: TGTGCCAGCAGCTCAGGGGGCCGCACAGATACGCAGTATTTT. V is TRBV7-8 and J is TRBJ2-3, with 8 nucleotides matching TRBD1. Germline trimming cut 4 bases from V and 1 base from J; bases unmatched to any gene: 1. The CDR3 length is 14 residues. Per the germline V gene, CDR1 is SGHVS and CDR2 is FQNEAQ.

The sample holds a few counts of this clonotype. This chain connects TRBV7-2 to TRBJ2-7, with 11 bases lining up with TRBD1. Trimming at V came to 5 bases and at J to 4 bases, leaving 7 bases not matched to a gene. CDR1 and CDR2 (germline): SGHTA, FQGNSA. The CDR3 consists of 15 residues. The CDR3 reads CASSPPDRGHYEQYF. CDR3 DNA sequence: TGTGCCAGCAGCCCCCCGGACAGGGGGCATTACGAGCAGTACTTC.

This clonotype occurred a few times. The genes are TRBV27 and TRBJ2-7; 12 bases are shared with TRBD1. Per germline, CDR1 MNHEY and CDR2 SMNVEV (reference sequence). CDR3 length equals 15 residues. The V segment lost 2 bases and the J segment 4 bases; nucleotides outside the gene matches: 3. The CDR3 here is CASSLLGQGAYEQYF. DNA of the CDR3: TGTGCCAGCAGTTTACTGGGACAGGGGGCTTACGAGCAGTACTTC.

This clonotype has a handful of counts. The CDR3: CASSQVSTSGNTGELFF. The CDR3 DNA reads TGCGCCAGCAGCCAAGTTTCTACTAGCGGGAACACCGGGGAGCTGTTTTTT. The chain employs TRBV4-3 and TRBJ2-2; 8 bases map to TRBD2. The length of the CDR3 is 17 residues. CDR1 and CDR2 (germline): LGHNA, YSLEER. The V segment lost 1 base and the J segment 1 base; nucleotides outside the gene matches: 5.

At least ten counts were recorded for this clonotype. This chain joins TRBV6-6 and TRBJ2-1; 11 nucleotides align to TRBD1. CDR1 and CDR2 from the germline V gene are MNHNY and SVGAGI (reference sequence). The ends lost 5 bases at V and 4 bases at J; junction bases unmatched: 7. The CDR3 loop spans 16 amino acids. The CDR3 protein is CASSPMDRGLYNEQFF. The CDR3 coding sequence is TGTGCCAGCAGTCCCATGGACAGGGGGCTATACAATGAGCAGTTCTTC.

This clonotype occurred a few times. The chain has TRBV7-9 and TRBJ1-5, with 10 bases lining up with TRBD1. The CDR3 spans 15 residues. V lost 5 bases to trimming and J lost 5 bases; unmatched junction nucleotides: 6. In germline, CDR1 is SEHNR, CDR2 FQNEAQ (reference sequence). In DNA, the CDR3 is TGTGCCAGCAGCGGGACAGGGGCAATGGATCAGCCCCAGCATTTT. Translated: CASSGTGAMDQPQHF. The full variable domain, in which reference TRBV7-9 and TRBJ1-5 provide the parts outside the CDR3, is DTGVSQNPRHKITKRGQNVTFRCDPISEHNRLYWYRQTLGQGPEFLTYFQNEAQLEKSRLLSDRFSAERPKGSFSTLEIQRTEQGDSAMYLCASSGTGAMDQPQHFGDGTRLSIL.